A selection of T cell receptor beta chains follows, all from one sample in a study of PD-1 blockade in classical Hodgkin lymphoma. The method was immunoSEQ multiplex PCR; TCRdb's version includes in-frame clones alone and lacks a portion of them. The sample consists of around 20,000 clones, over 70% of them appearing once. Sequencing used peripheral blood mononuclear cells (PBMCs), obtained before the fourth cycle of nivolumab. The receptors here all came from a human donor with classical Hodgkin lymphoma. Each CDR3 is given with its conserved first and last residue.

CDR3	V	J
CASSHDRTSGGIDTQYF	TRBV4-1	TRBJ2-3
CASSIYGLDTDTQYF	TRBV19	TRBJ2-3
CASSLAHGANEKLFF	TRBV5-1	TRBJ1-4
CASSEDGAGWQETQYF	TRBV6-1	TRBJ2-5
CSGSRVGTQETQYF	TRBV29-1	TRBJ2-5
CASSVQGVVNEQFF	TRBV9	TRBJ2-1
CASSLLALADTEAFF	TRBV7-6	TRBJ1-1
CASSLTQNYGYTF	TRBV4-2	TRBJ1-2
CASSLTGETDTQYF	TRBV18	TRBJ2-3
CASSIGRFNQPQHF	TRBV19	TRBJ1-5
CSVDKAGQGTDTQYF	TRBV29-1	TRBJ2-3
CAISESIDRDEQFF	TRBV10-3	TRBJ2-1
CASSGIPQETQYF	TRBV5-1	TRBJ2-5
CASSPPGQWTEAFF	TRBV28	TRBJ1-1
CASSTRTGSDLGYTF	TRBV7-2	TRBJ1-2
CATLPASSGNTIYF	TRBV28	TRBJ1-3
CASSPPVGTGSGTPFPYNEQFF	TRBV18	TRBJ2-1
CSVRTGHGNTIYF	TRBV29-1	TRBJ1-3
CASSSGTAGSDTQYF	TRBV5-6	TRBJ2-3
CASSIGREQYF	TRBV19	TRBJ2-7
CASSEDGRATDTQYF	TRBV2	TRBJ2-3
CASSTAGGNSPLHF	TRBV19	TRBJ1-6
CASSSRGGGEKLFF	TRBV5-1	TRBJ1-4
CASSQGFQETQYF	TRBV6-1	TRBJ2-5
CAWEGQGSDTQYF	TRBV30	TRBJ2-3
CASSTETGGISYNEQFF	TRBV9	TRBJ2-1
CASSIGRTEAFF	TRBV19	TRBJ1-1
CASSQDRSNWRGETQYF	TRBV14	TRBJ2-5
CASSSSASGNTIYF	TRBV5-6	TRBJ1-3
CASSDFQETQYF	TRBV2	TRBJ2-5
CASSLWGAVIYGYTF	TRBV27	TRBJ1-2
CASSWDLLMSSYNEQFF	TRBV5-1	TRBJ2-1
CASSGVQGENTEAFF	TRBV19	TRBJ1-1
CASSPGRQFQETQYF	TRBV7-9	TRBJ2-5
CASSLRQGHTGELFF	TRBV7-9	TRBJ2-2
CASSLYTGGDEQFF	TRBV9	TRBJ2-1
CASSLVGLSGNTIYF	TRBV5-1	TRBJ1-3
CASRQQETQYF	TRBV27	TRBJ2-5
CASSHGTIDTQYF	TRBV9	TRBJ2-3
CASSQVGAAGGRTDTQYF	TRBV4-1	TRBJ2-3
CASSLGRGTEAFF	TRBV5-4	TRBJ1-1
CSVGQDSGANVLTF	TRBV29-1	TRBJ2-6
CASSLGGFNSNQPQHF	TRBV28	TRBJ1-5
CASSAGTATGNTIYF	TRBV28	TRBJ1-3
CASGVGGVGYEQYF	TRBV6-5	TRBJ2-7
CASSLPGPHEQFF	TRBV5-4	TRBJ2-1
CASSQSLGPWGGELFF	TRBV28	TRBJ2-2
CASSQAVASGYEQFF	TRBV4-1	TRBJ2-1
CASSSGANEQYF	TRBV27	TRBJ2-7
CASSFPQSRRELAGAFSSYNEQFF	TRBV28	TRBJ2-1
CASSTGDQRRGYTF	TRBV5-1	TRBJ1-2
CASSQQGRSTEAFF	TRBV2	TRBJ1-1
CASSLSGGFLEKLFF	TRBV7-2	TRBJ1-4